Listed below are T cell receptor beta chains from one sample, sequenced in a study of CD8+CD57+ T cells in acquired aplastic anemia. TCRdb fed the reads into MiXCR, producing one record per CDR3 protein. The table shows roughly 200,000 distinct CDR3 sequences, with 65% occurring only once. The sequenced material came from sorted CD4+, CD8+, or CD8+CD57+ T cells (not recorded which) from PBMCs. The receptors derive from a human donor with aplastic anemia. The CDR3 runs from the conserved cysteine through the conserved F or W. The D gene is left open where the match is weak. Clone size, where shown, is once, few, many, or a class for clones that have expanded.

CATSGTILYTDTQYF	TGTGCCACCAGCGGCACGATCCTCTACACAGATACGCAGTATTTT	TRBV24-1	TRBJ2-3	few	.	15
CASSPGEVAYEQYF	TGTGCCAGCAGCCCCGGAGAGGTCGCCTACGAGCAGTACTTC	TRBV7-9	TRBJ2-7	.	.	14
CASTPRSLAGGTTGELFF	TGTGCCAGCACCCCCCGATCACTAGCGGGGGGGACCACCGGGGAGCTGTTTTTT	TRBV7-2	TRBJ2-2	few	TRBD2	18
CAISEDNTEAFF	TGTGCCATCAGTGAAGATAACACTGAAGCTTTCTTT	TRBV10-3	TRBJ1-1	few	.	12
CASSHAGTGVDGYTF	TGCGCCAGCAGCCATGCCGGGACAGGGGTAGATGGCTACACCTTC	TRBV4-1	TRBJ1-2	.	TRBD1	15
CASSQGENTEAFF	TGTGCCAGCAGCCAAGGGGAGAACACTGAAGCTTTCTTT	TRBV14	TRBJ1-1	few	.	13
CSASRDRVFTAGNTEAFF	TGCAGTGCATCCCGGGACAGGGTGTTTACAGCAGGGAACACTGAAGCTTTCTTT	TRBV20-1	TRBJ1-1	.	TRBD1	18
CASSVGTQGGETQYF	TGTGCCAGCAGCGTCGGCACTCAGGGGGGGGAGACCCAGTACTTC	TRBV9	TRBJ2-5	.	.	15
CSVRATHYEQYF	TGCAGCGTACGGGCTACACACTACGAGCAGTACTTC	TRBV29-1	TRBJ2-7	.	.	12
CASSWDVSNQPQHF	TGCGCCAGCAGTTGGGACGTCAGCAATCAGCCCCAGCATTTT	TRBV10-2	TRBJ1-5	.	.	14
CASRQRGTGNQPQHF	TGTGCCAGCAGACAAAGGGGTACAGGGAATCAGCCCCAGCATTTT	TRBV27	TRBJ1-5	.	.	15
CASRTGQQLSPLHF	TGTGCCAGCAGAACCGGACAGCAACTCTCACCCCTCCACTTT	TRBV25-1	TRBJ1-6	.	.	14
CSCNRGTGNEQFF	TGCAGCTGTAACAGGGGCACGGGCAATGAGCAGTTCTTC	TRBV29-1	TRBJ2-1	few	TRBD1	13
CASSADTGGSWEQYF	TGTGCCAGCAGCGCAGACACCGGGGGAAGCTGGGAGCAGTACTTC	TRBV7-2	TRBJ2-7	.	.	15
CASTTPQGANNEQFF	TGTGCCAGCACCACCCCCCAGGGCGCTAACAATGAGCAGTTCTTC	TRBV12-3/TRBV12-4	TRBJ2-1	many	.	15
CASSLGLGSSYEQYF	TGTGCCAGCAGCTTAGGTTTGGGTTCCTCCTACGAGCAGTACTTC	TRBV7-2	TRBJ2-7	.	.	15
CATSSYSGGGGEQFF	TGTGCCACCAGCAGCTATAGCGGGGGGGGGGGTGAGCAGTTCTTC	TRBV15	TRBJ2-1	once	TRBD2	15
CASSYGTATGELFF	TGTGCCAGCAGCTACGGGACAGCCACCGGGGAGCTGTTTTTT	TRBV7-8	TRBJ2-2	.	TRBD1	14
CASSVDLAPPTGGNTIYF	TGTGCTAGCAGCGTAGACCTCGCGCCACCTACGGGTGGAAACACCATATATTTT	TRBV9	TRBJ1-3	.	.	18
CASSFIQGDRHGYTF	TGTGCCAGCAGTTTTATCCAGGGGGATCGCCATGGCTACACCTTC	TRBV12-3/TRBV12-4	TRBJ1-2	.	TRBD1	15
CASSLAGGYNEQFF	TGTGCCAGCAGCTTAGCTGGCGGATACAATGAGCAGTTCTTC	TRBV7-6	TRBJ2-1	.	.	14
CASSEWLRRQGAPLTTTDTQYF	TGCGCCAGCAGTGAGTGGTTAAGGAGACAGGGGGCACCCCTGACCACCACAGATACGCAGTATTTT	TRBV10-2	TRBJ2-3	.	TRBD1	22
CASSLRTSGGRQETQYF	TGTGCCAGCAGCCTGCGGACTAGCGGGGGCCGCCAAGAGACCCAGTACTTC	TRBV7-9	TRBJ2-5	.	TRBD2	17
CSGFHHTGELFF	TGCAGTGGCTTTCATCACACCGGGGAGCTGTTTTTT	TRBV20-1	TRBJ2-2	.	.	12
CASSVGAGEGNQPQHF	TGTGCCAGCAGCGTAGGAGCAGGGGAAGGCAATCAGCCCCAGCATTTT	TRBV9	TRBJ1-5	.	.	16
CATSIRDRGQTSPLHF	TGTGCCACCAGCATCCGGGACAGGGGTCAAACTTCACCCCTCCACTTT	TRBV15	TRBJ1-6	few	TRBD1	16
CASSLGQGADQPQHF	TGTGCCAGTAGTCTTGGACAGGGAGCCGATCAGCCCCAGCATTTT	TRBV19	TRBJ1-5	.	TRBD1	15
CASSDIEVRETQYF	TGTGCCAGCAGCGACATAGAGGTTAGAGAGACCCAGTACTTC	TRBV7-9	TRBJ2-5	once	.	14
CASSWTMGGSYEQYF	TGTGCCAGCAGCTGGACCATGGGCGGTTCCTACGAGCAGTACTTC	TRBV5-6	TRBJ2-7	.	.	15
CASGTGEGYGYTF	TGTGCCAGCGGGACAGGGGAAGGCTATGGCTACACCTTC	TRBV6-5	TRBJ1-2	many	TRBD1	13
CASSLGWENSPLHF	TGTGCCAGCAGCTTGGGGTGGGAAAATTCACCCCTCCACTTT	TRBV5-8	TRBJ1-6	many	.	14
CSVDKGKYGYTF	TGCAGCGTTGACAAGGGGAAGTATGGCTACACCTTC	TRBV29-1	TRBJ1-2	.	.	12
CASSLWRGSTYEQYF	TGTGCCAGCAGCTTATGGCGGGGGAGCACCTACGAGCAGTACTTC	TRBV7-9	TRBJ2-7	.	TRBD2	15
CASSLEGHELYNEQFF	TGTGCCAGCAGCTTAGAAGGCCATGAACTGTACAATGAGCAGTTCTTC	TRBV7-3	TRBJ2-1	.	.	16
CASSQMPAGDLYF	TGCGCCAGCAGCCAAATGCCAGCGGGGGATTTGTATTTT	TRBV4-1	TRBJ2-3	many	TRBD2	13
CATSDRSGSTDTQYF	TGTGCCACCAGTGACCGTAGCGGGAGCACAGATACGCAGTATTTT	TRBV24-1	TRBJ2-3	.	TRBD2	15
CASSLGHPNSPLHF	TGTGCCAGCAGCTTGGGACATCCAAATTCACCCCTCCACTTT	TRBV7-6	TRBJ1-6	.	.	14
CASSKDSAYNEQFF	TGTGCCAGCAGCAAGGATTCAGCATACAATGAGCAGTTCTTC	TRBV7-9	TRBJ2-1	many	.	14
CATSRDGGLAGGPGIKQYF	TGTGCCACCAGCAGAGATGGGGGACTAGCGGGAGGACCAGGGATAAAGCAGTACTTC	TRBV15	TRBJ2-7	.	TRBD2	19
CAISEEQSEQYF	TGTGCCATCAGTGAGGAGCAGTCCGAGCAGTACTTC	TRBV10-3	TRBJ2-7	.	.	12
CAISESVPRSRSPLHF	TGTGCCATCAGTGAGTCGGTACCCAGATCCCGTTCACCCCTCCACTTT	TRBV10-3	TRBJ1-6	.	.	16
CSARGTANTEAFF	TGCAGTGCTAGAGGGACAGCCAACACTGAAGCTTTCTTT	TRBV20-1	TRBJ1-1	.	.	13
CASSFGTGPSEQYF	TGTGCCAGCAGCTTTGGGACAGGGCCTTCCGAGCAGTACTTC	TRBV7-3	TRBJ2-7	.	TRBD1	14
CATSPGGITYEQYF	TGTGCCACTTCCCCCGGGGGGATCACCTACGAGCAGTACTTC	TRBV5-6	TRBJ2-7	few	TRBD2	14
CASSRPGTGDTQYF	TGTGCCAGCAGTCGCCCGGGGACGGGGGATACGCAGTATTTT	TRBV2	TRBJ2-3	.	.	14
CASSKLAGGSYNEQFF	TGTGCCAGCAGCAAACTAGCGGGAGGGTCCTACAATGAGCAGTTCTTC	TRBV12-3/TRBV12-4	TRBJ2-1	.	TRBD2	16
CASSQEAGAYNEQFF	TGTGCCAGCAGCCAGGAGGCAGGGGCCTACAATGAGCAGTTCTTC	TRBV3-1	TRBJ2-1	few	.	15
CATDRGMNTEAFF	TGTGCCACTGACAGGGGGATGAACACTGAAGCTTTCTTT	TRBV19	TRBJ1-1	few	TRBD1	13
CSARSTIGTDTQYF	TGCAGTGCTAGATCGACTATCGGTACAGATACGCAGTATTTT	TRBV20-1	TRBJ2-3	.	.	14
CASSDRDYEQYF	TGTGCCAGCAGTGACAGGGATTACGAGCAGTACTTC	TRBV2	TRBJ2-7	.	.	12
CASSQDWRSYGYAF	TGTGCCAGCAGCCAAGATTGGCGGAGCTATGGCTACGCCTTC	TRBV3-1	TRBJ1-2	once	.	14